The present TCR beta chain was sequenced within a study of a mutant IDH1 vaccine in newly diagnosed glioma (dated by TCRdb to about 2021). For context, the study as a whole: Patients were given eight vaccinations, in weeks 1, 3, 5, 7, 11, 15, 19 and 23, which matched visits V03 through V10. Peripheral blood was drawn at six visits: V03 (baseline), V05, V07, V10, V12 and V13. Of the approximately 30 treated patients, about 60% were male and around 40% were female, and the mean age was approximately 41 years. Vaccination started 4-6 weeks after radiotherapy alone, or was given together with temozolomide cycles in the groups whose treatment included chemotherapy. Before enrollment, patients had received standard therapy of radiotherapy alone, temozolomide alone, or radiochemotherapy with temozolomide; most received the combination. For exploratory analyses, longitudinal TCRB deep sequencing was carried out in more than 20 treated patients wherever samples were available. Broader findings and caveats from the paper: The authors stated that sample limitations prevented analyses of patient blood samples from being reproduced. No apparent relationship was observed between pseudoprogression and alterations in the top peripheral T cell clonotypes detected by TCRB sequencing. Vaccine-induced immune responses across multiple MHC alleles were detected in over 80% of patients. PBMC samples for TCRB deep sequencing were selected based on availability.

What the time point label conveys for this sample: week 5, during vaccination. Every vaccine dose consisted of 300 ug of a 20-mer mutant IDH1 peptide in Montanide, administered subcutaneously together with topical imiquimod. Donors had newly diagnosed WHO grade 3 or 4 IDH1-mutant astrocytomas with loss of nuclear ATRX. The samples were drawn from NOA16, a multicentre, single-arm, open-label phase I trial in Germany that tested a mutant IDH1 peptide vaccine in humans for the first time. Genomic DNA for TCRB sequencing was extracted from EDTA blood using the DNeasy Blood and Tissue Kit. Relative to germline, V is 3 bases shorter and J is 2 bases shorter, with 8 bases between their ends. The CDR3, from cysteine to phenylalanine, totals 13 residues. Of all the DNA, just the CDR3 is kept, 39 bases in frame from base 1. CDR1 and CDR2 are drawn from the germline V gene (reference sequence): MNHEY, SMNVEV.

This clone was detected only once. It has no known antigen specificity. No much larger clone exists at a distance of one base, and base qualities are not known. Libraries were constructed by the immunoSEQ multiplex PCR assay. Rearranged TCR beta chain sequences were amplified with the hsTCRB Kit following the manufacturer's protocol. TCRB libraries were sequenced on an Illumina MiSeq. The study's processing was this. The kit vendor's proprietary platform handled demultiplexing, trimming and gene mapping. TCRdb limited this immuneACCESS table to in-frame rearrangements with V and J called. A share of clones is missing; checked studies link under half to unresolved V genes, and the rest is unexplained. V and J calls and clone size are copied from that table; D and trimming were computed from the DNA. The sample table records about 83,000 clones; roughly nine tenths of these occur just once. Jointly, the top ten make up 0.56% of the sample.

The clonotype comes from a woman in her forties or fifties with glioma. The specimen comprised PBMCs, sampled from a glioma patient whose treatment included an IDH1 peptide vaccine. The rearranged segments are TRBV27 and TRBJ2-7; confidence is insufficient to name the D gene. The CDR3 is CASSLSGPYEQYF. The sequenced DNA: TGTGCCAGCAGTTTGTCCGGTCCCTACGAGCAGTACTTC.